This is a list of T cell receptor beta chains from one sample in a study of cytomegalovirus exposure and HLA in healthy donors. The assay was immunoSEQ multiplex PCR, and TCRdb's table has in-frame clones only and misses some. The sample gives tens of thousands of clones, about 89% of which show up once; approximately 1.4% is in the top ten. The sample was PBMCs. The receptors derive from a man aged 25 to 45 in good health and CMV-seropositive. The CDR3 runs from the conserved cysteine through the conserved F or W. The D gene is left open where the match is weak. Not all rows give a size; the values are once, few, many and, for expanded clones, a class.

v_gene	j_gene	abundance	d_gene	CDR3nt	CDR3aa
TRBV11-2	TRBJ2-2	-	-	TGTGCCAGCAGCTCCCTCCGCGCGCCCGGGGAGCTGTTTTTT	CASSSLRAPGELFF
TRBV25-1	TRBJ1-6	-	-	TGTGCCAGCAGTGAAGATTTTAGATCACCCCTCCACTTT	CASSEDFRSPLHF
TRBV7-8	TRBJ2-1	once	TRBD1	TGTGCCACCACACTGACGGGACAGAGCCACAATGAGCAGTTCTTC	CATTLTGQSHNEQFF
TRBV29-1	TRBJ2-1	-	TRBD2	TGCAGCGTTGAAGGGGGACTAGCGGGAGAGGTCAATGAGCAGTTCTTC	CSVEGGLAGEVNEQFF
TRBV7-6	TRBJ2-1	-	TRBD2	TGTGCCAGCAGCTTAGGGCCTAGCGGGAGCTCCTACAATGAGCAGTTCTTC	CASSLGPSGSSYNEQFF
TRBV27	TRBJ1-6	-	-	TGTGCCAGCAGCCCCTATGGGGGGGATTCACCCCTCCACTTT	CASSPYGGDSPLHF
TRBV28	TRBJ2-1	-	TRBD1	TGTGCCAGCAGACTCCCGGGACAGGGGGCGAATGAGCAGTTCTTC	CASRLPGQGANEQFF
TRBV4-3	TRBJ2-1	-	TRBD2	TGCGCCAGCAGCCCTGGACTAGCGGGAGGCCTAAATGGCTCCTACAATGAGCAGTTCTTC	CASSPGLAGGLNGSYNEQFF
TRBV30	TRBJ2-1	-	-	TGTGCCTGGACCTCCTACTCTACGAACAATGAGCAGTTCTTC	CAWTSYSTNNEQFF
TRBV11-2	TRBJ2-7	-	-	TGTGCCAGCAGCTTAGTTGGACTCTCCTACGAGCAGTACTTC	CASSLVGLSYEQYF
TRBV27	TRBJ2-2	-	-	TGTGCCAGCAGTTTTATTCCGGGACAACGATCCACCGGGGAGCTGTTTTTT	CASSFIPGQRSTGELFF
TRBV5-6	TRBJ1-1	-	TRBD1	TGTGCCAGCGGTACAGGGGTATCTGAAGCTTTCTTT	CASGTGVSEAFF
TRBV19	TRBJ1-5	-	-	TGTGCCAGTAGTATAGGGCAGGGGCGACGAAATCAGCCCCAGCATTTT	CASSIGQGRRNQPQHF
TRBV5-1	TRBJ1-1	-	TRBD1	TGCGCCAGCAGCGAGACACCCGGGACAGTGAACACTGAAGCTTTCTTT	CASSETPGTVNTEAFF
TRBV6-4	TRBJ1-1	few	TRBD1	TGTGCCAGCAGTGACTCAGACAGGGGGGAAGCTTTCTTT	CASSDSDRGEAFF
TRBV10-3	TRBJ2-3	-	-	TGTGCCATCAGTTTAGCGGCTAGCACAGATACGCAGTATTTT	CAISLAASTDTQYF
TRBV30	TRBJ2-7	-	-	TGTGCCTGGAGTCAAGAGACAGGAAACGAGCAGTACTTC	CAWSQETGNEQYF
TRBV4-3	TRBJ1-5	few	-	TGCGCCAGCAGCCAAGTGACAGATAGCAATCAGCCCCAGCATTTT	CASSQVTDSNQPQHF
TRBV7-9	TRBJ1-3	-	-	TGTGCCAGCAGCTTGGGGGCCTCTGGAAACACCATATATTTT	CASSLGASGNTIYF
TRBV30	TRBJ2-3	once	-	TGTGCCTGGAGTGTACTGTCCGGAGATACGCAGTATTTT	CAWSVLSGDTQYF
TRBV19	TRBJ1-1	-	-	TGTGCCAGTGTAACAGGGAGGGAGAGCGAAGCTTTCTTT	CASVTGRESEAFF
TRBV6-6	TRBJ1-3	-	-	TGTGCCAGCAGTTATTTCGACAGAAATGGAAACACCATATATTTT	CASSYFDRNGNTIYF
TRBV5-1	TRBJ2-2	-	TRBD1	TGCGCCAGCAGCCAGGTCGACAGGGCAAACACCGGGGAGCTGTTTTTT	CASSQVDRANTGELFF
TRBV30	TRBJ1-3	-	-	TGTGCCTGGAGTGGAACCGACTCCAGGGCCTCTGGAAACACCATATATTTT	CAWSGTDSRASGNTIYF
TRBV7-2	TRBJ1-1	-	-	TGTGCCAGCAGCCAGAGACAGGTGTCGAACACTGAAGCTTTCTTT	CASSQRQVSNTEAFF
TRBV30	TRBJ1-1	few	-	TGTGCCTGGACCCACTTCGACTCGAACACTGAAGCTTTCTTT	CAWTHFDSNTEAFF
TRBV5-5	TRBJ2-7	-	-	TGTGCCAGCAGCCACCTGGGACTCTACGAGCAGTACTTC	CASSHLGLYEQYF
TRBV25-1	TRBJ2-2	-	-	TGTGCCAGCAGTGAATCAGGGGCCACCGGGGAGCTGTTTTTT	CASSESGATGELFF
TRBV2	TRBJ1-5	-	-	TGTGCCAGCAGTGGACCCAGCGCTAGAGAAAACCTATACAATCAGCCCCAGCATTTT	CASSGPSARENLYNQPQHF
TRBV4-1	TRBJ2-7	once	TRBD1	TGCGCCAGCAGCCAAGGTAATGACAGGGTCCACGAGCAGTACTTC	CASSQGNDRVHEQYF
TRBV9	TRBJ2-5	-	TRBD2	TGTGCTAGCGGGAGAGTCCAAGAGACCCAGTACTTC	CASGRVQETQYF
TRBV19	TRBJ2-7	-	-	TGTGCCAGTAGTCGGCAGGCAAATTCCTACGAGCAGTACTTC	CASSRQANSYEQYF